This is a list of T cell receptor beta chains from one sample in a study of early T cells in non-severe SARS-CoV-2 infection. TCRdb independently ran MiXCR on the 5' RACE reads; one entry per CDR3 protein. The table lists roughly 28,000 distinct CDR3 sequences, around 5.3% of them singletons. Sequenced material: whole blood. The receptors come from an adult who was a healthcare worker with PCR-confirmed SARS-CoV-2 infection or an uninfected control (not recorded which). CDR3s include the opening cysteine and the closing phenylalanine or tryptophan. The D gene is left open where the match is weak. Clone sizes are given selectively: once, few, many, or a class where the clone is expanded.

>TRBV7-8|TRBJ1-1|many|TRBD1
CASTSSRGQNTEAFF
TGTGCCAGCACCTCTAGCAGGGGGCAGAACACTGAAGCTTTCTTT
>TRBV2|TRBJ2-3|many|NA
CASQGRRESTQYF
TGTGCCAGCCAAGGAAGGCGAGAGAGTACGCAGTATTTT
>TRBV7-7|TRBJ2-7|many|NA
CASSLGDSSYEQYF
TGTGCTAGCAGCTTAGGTGATTCCTCCTACGAGCAGTACTTC
>TRBV7-3|TRBJ2-1|many|NA
CASSLRGRGGEQFF
TGTGCCAGCAGCTTAAGGGGGCGCGGCGGTGAGCAGTTCTTC
>TRBV7-8|TRBJ2-2|many|NA
CASSSRPPTGAAENTGELFF
TGTGCCAGCAGCTCGCGGCCCCCGACCGGGGCGGCAGAGAACACCGGGGAGCTGTTTTTT
>TRBV5-1|TRBJ2-1|many|TRBD1
CASSLRFGTDYNEQFF
TGCGCCAGCAGCTTGCGGTTCGGGACAGATTACAATGAGCAGTTCTTC
>TRBV2|TRBJ1-1|many|TRBD1
CASSEGQGWPGEAFF
TGTGCCAGCAGCGAGGGACAGGGATGGCCGGGGGAAGCTTTCTTT
>TRBV6-5|TRBJ1-1|few|NA
CASSYSVRGNTEAFF
TGTGCCAGCAGTTACTCAGTCAGGGGGAACACTGAAGCTTTCTTT
>TRBV11-2|TRBJ2-1|few|NA
CASSLVLQSLEQFF
TGTGCCAGCAGCTTAGTTTTACAGTCCCTTGAGCAGTTCTTC
>TRBV5-1|TRBJ2-5|many|NA
CASSRETGQETQYF
TGCGCCAGCAGCCGAGAGACCGGACAGGAGACCCAGTACTTC
>TRBV19|TRBJ2-5|medium-sized|NA
CASSILQGSETQYF
TGTGCCAGTAGTATACTCCAGGGCTCGGAGACCCAGTACTTC
>TRBV9|TRBJ2-1|many|TRBD2
CASSGGPSGSNNEQFF
TGTGCCAGCAGCGGTGGTCCTAGCGGGAGTAACAATGAGCAGTTCTTC
>TRBV3-1|TRBJ1-4|many|NA
CASSQGPFNEKLFF
TGTGCCAGCAGCCAAGGGCCTTTCAATGAAAAACTGTTTTTT
>TRBV7-9|TRBJ1-1|many|NA
CASSFAAGAQEAFF
TGTGCCAGCAGCTTCGCTGCAGGGGCGCAGGAAGCTTTCTTT
>TRBV20-1|TRBJ1-2|many|TRBD1
CSASDRASGYTF
TGCAGTGCTTCTGACAGGGCCAGTGGCTACACCTTC
>TRBV20-1|TRBJ1-6|many|NA
CSASISSGPPNSPLHF
TGCAGTGCTAGTATTTCCTCGGGACCGCCGAATTCACCCCTCCACTTT
>TRBV29-1|TRBJ2-4|many|NA
CSAVGLAKNIQYF
TGCAGCGCAGTAGGGTTAGCCAAAAACATTCAGTACTTC
>TRBV5-1|TRBJ2-7|many|TRBD2
CASGEAGAYEQYF
TGCGCCAGCGGGGAAGCGGGAGCGTACGAGCAGTACTTC
>TRBV7-9|TRBJ2-1|many|TRBD2
CASSFLAGGLLNNEQFF
TGTGCCAGCAGCTTTTTAGCGGGGGGGCTGCTGAACAATGAGCAGTTCTTC
>TRBV12-3/TRBV12-4|TRBJ2-1|NA|NA
CASRPAYNEQFF
TGTGCCAGCAGGCCGGCCTACAATGAGCAGTTCTTC
>TRBV24-1|TRBJ2-1|NA|TRBD2
CATSGLAGYEQFF
TGTGCCACCAGCGGCCTAGCGGGGTATGAGCAGTTCTTC
>TRBV29-1|TRBJ1-1|medium-sized|TRBD1
CSVSAGTGVNTEAFF
TGCAGCGTTTCTGCCGGGACAGGGGTGAACACTGAAGCTTTCTTT
>TRBV20-1|TRBJ1-6|many|NA
CSASRTVDNSPLHF
TGCAGTGCTAGTAGGACAGTCGATAATTCACCCCTCCACTTT
>TRBV6-5|TRBJ2-7|many|NA
CASSYGGRTNEQYF
TGTGCCAGCAGTTATGGGGGGCGCACGAACGAGCAGTACTTC
>TRBV28|TRBJ2-4|many|NA
CASCQGDLAKNIQYF
TGTGCCAGCTGCCAGGGTGATTTAGCCAAAAACATTCAGTACTTC
>TRBV7-3|TRBJ2-7|many|NA
CASSLSGTDNYEQYF
TGTGCCAGCAGCTTATCCGGGACCGATAATTACGAGCAGTACTTC
>TRBV25-1|TRBJ1-1|many|NA
CASTEGPSGTEAFF
TGTGCCAGCACTGAGGGGCCCTCGGGGACTGAAGCTTTCTTT
>TRBV5-1|TRBJ2-3|many|NA
CASSLDSFPDTQYF
TGCGCCAGCAGCTTGGATAGCTTCCCAGATACGCAGTATTTT
>TRBV7-9|TRBJ1-1|NA|NA
CASSLRGLHMNTEAFF
TGTGCCAGCAGCCTCCGGGGGTTACACATGAACACTGAAGCTTTCTTT
>TRBV27|TRBJ2-1|NA|NA
CASSLVNREGEQFF
TGTGCCAGCAGTTTGGTTAACAGGGAGGGTGAGCAGTTCTTC
>TRBV7-9|TRBJ1-1|many|NA
CASSLWGTEAFF
TGTGCCAGCAGCCTTTGGGGAACTGAAGCTTTCTTT